These 21 T cell receptor beta chains were sequenced from one sample in a study of cytomegalovirus exposure and HLA in healthy donors. Both 60 Vbeta primers and 13 Jbeta primers went into the PCR. Here immunoSEQ multiplex PCR was the method, and the copy in TCRdb shows in-frame clones only, minus some. The repertoire includes 90,000 to 120,000 clones, approximately 79% of them detected once, and 11% to 15% sits in the top ten. Sequenced sample: PBMCs. The receptors derive from a woman aged 40 to 50 in good health and CMV-seropositive.

This chain joins TRBV18 and TRBJ1-6, with 10 bases aligning to TRBD1. V lost 0 bases and J lost 12; bases outside the gene matches: 5. The CDR3 extends over 15 amino acids. Germline lookup yields CDR1 KGHSH and CDR2 LQKENI. In nucleotides, the CDR3 is TGTGCCAGCTCACCACCCGGGACAGGGGAAGTACCCCTCCACTTT. It translates to CASSPPGTGEVPLHF. Drawing the rest from reference TRBV18 and TRBJ1-6, the complete variable domain is NAGVMQNPRHLVRRRGQEARLRCSPMKGHSHVYWYRQLPEEGLKFMVYLQKENIIDESGMPKERFSAEFPKEGPSILRIQQVVRGDSAAYFCASSPPGTGEVPLHFGNGTRLTVT.

The CDR3 DNA reads as TGTGCCAGCAGCCCCAGGACTAGCGCGCAGTACTTC. It specifies CASSPRTSAQYF. The genes are TRBV7-2 and TRBJ2-7, with 9 nucleotides matching TRBD2. CDR3 length equals 12 residues. CDR1 SGHTA and CDR2 FQGNSA come from the germline V gene. The J segment lost 9 bases and the V segment lost 5 bases, leaving 5 bases of the junction unmatched.

This rearrangement joins TRBV7-9 to TRBJ1-4, with 10 bases identical to TRBD1. Germline CDR1 is SEHNR and CDR2 is FQNEAQ (reference sequence). The length of the CDR3 is 14 residues. The trim removed 6 bases at V and 9 bases at J, leaving 7 bases unmatched. In nucleotides, the CDR3 is TGTGCCAGCAGTTTCGGACAGGGGGGGCAAAAACTGTTTTTT. As protein: CASSFGQGGQKLFF.

This clone was observed once. The chain employs TRBV5-6 and TRBJ2-7; tentatively, D is TRBD2 (5 bases). Trimming removed 7 bases at V and 2 bases at J, with 16 bases between. The CDR3 loop spans 14 amino acids. Germline assignment: CDR1 SGHDT and CDR2 YYEEEE. In DNA, the CDR3 is TGTGCCAGCGCCCCCCCCCGGGATCCCTACGAGCAGTACTTC. This translates into CASAPPRDPYEQYF.

The chain uses TRBV18 and TRBJ1-1, with TRBD1 matching over 10 bases. With 4 bases clipped from V and 1 base from J, the junction kept 9 bases outside the gene matches. The germline V gene encodes CDR1 KGHSH and CDR2 LQKENI. This CDR3 comprises 17 residues. The CDR3 here is CASSRVGTGDPNTEAFF. CDR3 DNA: TGTGCCAGCTCACGGGTTGGGACAGGGGACCCGAACACTGAAGCTTTCTTT.

This chain connects TRBV30 to TRBJ2-7; D is perhaps TRBD2 (5 bases). The CDR3 is 13 residues long. Per the germline V gene, CDR1 is GTSNPN and CDR2 is SVGIG (reference sequence). V dropped 2 bases and J dropped 2 bases, with 10 bases sitting between them. The CDR3 bases are TGTGCCTGGAGTCCCCACGGGACCTACGAGCAGTACTTC. Its translation: CAWSPHGTYEQYF.

The V call is TRBV9, the J call TRBJ2-3; no firm D call. V was trimmed by 4 bases and J by 2 bases, leaving 11 bases between them. In germline, CDR1 is SGDLS, CDR2 YYNGEE. The CDR3 runs to 14 residues. CDR3: CASSPSVVTDTQYF. The CDR3 nucleotides are TGTGCCAGCAGCCCTAGTGTGGTCACAGATACGCAGTATTTT.

This rearrangement joins TRBV7-9 to TRBJ1-4; perhaps TRBD1 as D (5 bases). The CDR3 spans 16 residues. V was clipped by 5 bases and J by 0 bases, with 13 bases between them. Germline V lookup: CDR1 SEHNR, CDR2 FQNEAQ (reference sequence). CDR3 coding DNA: TGTGCCAGCAGCCAGGCCGGGACTGCAACTAATGAAAAACTGTTTTTT. Its protein is CASSQAGTATNEKLFF.

A few counts support this clone. The rearrangement links TRBV2 to TRBJ2-1, with TRBD2 identical over 12 bases. The junction had 0 bases not matched to a gene; V was cut back by 6 bases and J by 12 bases. The length of the CDR3 is 11 residues. In germline, CDR1 is SNHLY, CDR2 FYNNEI. This CDR3 reads CASRTSGRQFF. CDR3 DNA sequence: TGTGCCAGCAGGACTAGCGGGAGGCAGTTCTTC.

The count of this clone is one. The V call is TRBV6-5, the J call TRBJ2-6, with unresolved D. CDR1 is MNHEY, CDR2 SVGAGI, per germline. V was shortened by 2 bases and J by 2 bases, with 7 bases between the two germline ends. This CDR3 contains 15 residues. The chain's CDR3 is CASSYVRPGANVLTF. Written as DNA, the CDR3 is TGTGCCAGCAGTTACGTTCGTCCTGGGGCCAACGTCCTGACTTTC.

In nucleotides, the CDR3 is TGTGCCAGCAGTACGGACAGGGGGAGTCAGCCCCAGCATTTT. Its translation is CASSTDRGSQPQHF. The V gene is TRBV2, the J gene TRBJ1-5; 10 bases align to TRBD1. CDR1 and CDR2 (germline): SNHLY, FYNNEI. After removal of 5 bases from V and 6 bases from J, the junction contained 4 bases not matched to a gene. This CDR3 spans 14 amino acids.

The chain uses TRBV4-1 and TRBJ1-1; D call uncertain. The V gene's germline CDR1 is MGHRA and CDR2 YSYEKL. CDR3 size: 14 residues. V shed 2 bases and J shed 1 base, with 8 bases lying between them. The CDR3 coding sequence is TGCGCCAGCAGCCAATTGGAGGGGAACACTGAAGCTTTCTTT. Encoded protein: CASSQLEGNTEAFF.

The CDR3 bases are TGTGCCAGCAGCATGACAGGGTTTTCACCCCTCCACTTT. Amino acids: CASSMTGFSPLHF. The chain carries TRBV5-8 and TRBJ1-6; TRBD1 agrees at 7 bases. This CDR3 is built from 13 residues. Trimming cost V 4 bases and J 9 bases; bases outside gene matches: 4. Germline CDR1 SGHTS, CDR2 YDEGEE.

This clone was seen once. The V and J genes are TRBV11-2 and TRBJ1-6; D ambiguous. V dropped 4 bases and J dropped 9 bases, with 10 bases sitting between them. CDR3 length equals 13 residues. Germline-derived CDR1 and CDR2 are SGHAT and FQNNGV. The CDR3 sequence: CASSSITGSPLHF. DNA for the CDR3: TGTGCCAGCAGCTCGATCACCGGTTCACCCCTCCACTTT.

V is TRBV28 and J is TRBJ2-1, with D unclear. Looked up from germline, CDR1 is MDHEN and CDR2 is SYDVKM. V lost 5 bases, J lost 0 bases, and 11 bases lay in between. This CDR3 has 15 residues. CDR3 in DNA: TGTGCCAGCAGTCCTCAACTGAGCTCCTACAATGAGCAGTTCTTC. This codes for CASSPQLSSYNEQFF.

The chain is built from TRBV30 and TRBJ1-4; possibly TRBD1 for D (5 bases). The CDR3 extends over 11 amino acids. With 4 bases removed from V and 15 bases from J, the gap between germline ends came to 15 bases. Looked up from germline, CDR1 is GTSNPN and CDR2 is SVGIG (reference sequence). CDR3 region: CAWNLGGVLFF. Written as DNA, the CDR3 is TGTGCCTGGAATTTGGGGGGGGTTTTGTTTTTT.

The chain has TRBV7-2 and TRBJ2-5, with D possibly matching TRBD1 (6 bases). V lost 6 bases and J lost 5, with 13 bases in between. Germline lookup yields CDR1 SGHTA and CDR2 FQGNSA. CDR3 size: 13 residues. The DNA for the CDR3 is TGTGCCAGCAGATTGGGGGCATGGGAGACCCAGTACTTC. Protein sequence: CASRLGAWETQYF.

V usage is TRBV5-4 and J usage is TRBJ2-6; TRBD1 agrees at 9 bases. Germline loops: CDR1 SGHNT, CDR2 YYREEE (reference sequence). The CDR3 spans 14 residues. V lost 4 bases to trimming and J lost 11 bases; unmatched junction nucleotides: 7. The chain's CDR3 is CASSPAGQGYVLTF. CDR3 bases: TGTGCCAGCAGCCCGGCGGGACAGGGTTACGTCCTGACTTTC.

This chain joins TRBV15 and TRBJ1-3; 7 nucleotides line up with TRBD1. This CDR3 comprises 15 residues. After removal of 6 bases from V and 0 bases from J, the junction contained 5 bases not matched to a gene. Germline V gene sequence: CDR1 LNHNV, CDR2 YYDKDF (reference sequence). The CDR3 nucleotides are TGTGCCACCAGGAGACAGGGCCTCTCTGGAAACACCATATATTTT. Protein product: CATRRQGLSGNTIYF.

The chain couples TRBV30 to TRBJ2-1; TRBD2 agrees at 12 bases. Germline-derived CDR1 and CDR2 are GTSNPN and SVGIG (reference sequence). The CDR3 consists of 14 residues. V was clipped by 7 bases and J by 5 bases; unmatched bases: 6. Here the CDR3 reads CAFRTSGANNEQFF. The DNA of the CDR3 is TGTGCCTTTCGGACTAGCGGGGCAAACAATGAGCAGTTCTTC.

This sequence joins TRBV5-4 and TRBJ2-5, with D perhaps matching TRBD2 (5 bases). The CDR3 runs 14 residues. With 4 bases removed from V and 0 bases from J, the gap between germline ends came to 10 bases. Germline values: CDR1 SGHNT, CDR2 YYREEE (reference sequence). The CDR3 sequence: CASSGSFYQETQYF. CDR3 DNA: TGTGCCAGCAGCGGGAGTTTTTACCAAGAGACCCAGTACTTC.